These T cell receptor beta chains were read from a single sample in a study of blood T cell repertoires in COVID-19. The protocol was immunoSEQ multiplex PCR, while the TCRdb copy is restricted to in-frame clones and leaves out a portion. The profile covers approximately 240,000 clones, with 83% appearing a single time and around 5.5% taken by the ten largest. The material sequenced was peripheral blood. These receptors all come from a human donor in a cohort sampled during active COVID-19. Both conserved end residues are part of each CDR3. Fields, in order: CDR3 length, J gene, V gene, clone size, D gene, CDR3 protein, CDR3 DNA. A D gene is named only where the DNA matches it firmly. Size tells how often a clone was seen (once, few, many) or the class of an expanded clone, and some rows leave it out.

13 TRBJ1-1 TRBV9 NA TRBD1 CASTRDRGTEAFF TGTGCCAGCACCAGGGACAGGGGGACTGAAGCTTTCTTT
15 TRBJ2-1 TRBV6-5 NA TRBD1 CASRTTGFWDSEQFF TGTGCCAGCAGGACGACGGGGTTTTGGGACAGTGAGCAGTTCTTC
16 TRBJ2-3 TRBV5-6 NA NA CASSLWLRGPDDTQYF TGTGCCAGCAGCTTGTGGTTGCGGGGGCCCGACGATACGCAGTATTTT
13 TRBJ2-3 TRBV29-1 NA NA CSVAPTSTDTQYF TGCAGCGTTGCCCCTACTAGCACAGATACGCAGTATTTT
15 TRBJ1-4 TRBV3-1/TRBV3-2 NA TRBD1 CASSLRTGLEEKLFF TGTGCCAGCAGCCTAAGGACAGGGCTCGAAGAAAAACTGTTTTTT
15 TRBJ2-7 TRBV10-3 NA NA CAISEAEDRSYEQYF TGTGCCATCAGTGAGGCGGAGGACCGCTCCTACGAGCAGTACTTC
13 TRBJ1-1 TRBV18 NA NA CASSPKEGTEAFF TGTGCCAGCTCACCCAAGGAGGGGACTGAAGCTTTCTTT
14 TRBJ2-3 TRBV9 NA TRBD2 CASSVGLAPDTQYF TGTGCCAGCAGCGTGGGACTAGCTCCAGATACGCAGTATTTT
13 TRBJ1-1 TRBV5-1 NA NA CASSLAGGGEAFF TGCGCCAGCAGCTTGGCGGGTGGAGGTGAAGCTTTCTTT
17 TRBJ2-1 TRBV11-2 few TRBD2 CASSLALAGPFRHEQFF TGTGCCAGCAGCTTAGCGCTAGCGGGACCCTTTAGGCATGAGCAGTTCTTC
15 TRBJ1-4 TRBV3-1/TRBV3-2 NA TRBD1 CASSPRDRRNEKLFF TGTGCCAGCAGCCCGCGGGACAGACGTAATGAAAAACTGTTTTTT
16 TRBJ1-1 TRBV27 NA NA CASSSSGGNFYTEAFF TGTGCCAGCAGTAGCTCGGGGGGCAATTTCTATACTGAAGCTTTCTTT
15 TRBJ1-2 TRBV28 NA TRBD1 CASSGRDRGFYGYTF TGTGCCAGCAGTGGCCGGGACAGGGGGTTCTATGGCTACACCTTC
13 TRBJ1-1 TRBV30 NA TRBD1 CAWSRQGDTEAFF TGTGCCTGGAGCCGACAGGGTGACACTGAAGCTTTCTTT
15 TRBJ2-3 TRBV27 once TRBD2 CASRVLGGSTDTQYF TGTGCCAGCAGGGTGTTGGGGGGGTCCACAGATACGCAGTATTTT
15 TRBJ2-5 TRBV10-3 NA TRBD1 CAISLRRGPAETQYF TGTGCCATCAGCCTTAGAAGGGGGCCTGCGGAGACCCAGTACTTC
15 TRBJ2-7 TRBV5-1 once TRBD2 CASSGAAGTFYEQYF TGCGCCAGCAGCGGTGCAGCGGGAACCTTCTACGAGCAGTACTTC
16 TRBJ2-1 TRBV9 NA TRBD2 CASSVAGGSSYNEQFF TGTGCCAGCAGCGTAGCGGGGGGTTCATCCTACAATGAGCAGTTCTTC
13 TRBJ2-1 TRBV24-1 NA NA CATNTGAHNEQFF TGTGCCACCAATACGGGAGCCCACAATGAGCAGTTCTTC
11 TRBJ2-7 TRBV28 NA NA CASGRSYEQYF TGTGCCAGCGGGAGGAGCTACGAGCAGTACTTC
13 TRBJ1-6 TRBV7-3 NA NA CASSLDGNSPLHF TGTGCCAGCAGCTTAGACGGGAATTCACCCCTCCACTTT
15 TRBJ2-7 TRBV6-6 NA NA CASTRGGAPSYEQYF TGTGCCAGCACCAGAGGGGGGGCCCCCTCCTACGAGCAGTACTTC
15 TRBJ2-1 TRBV18 NA TRBD2 CASSPRNSGMGEQFF TGTGCCAGCTCACCACGGAATAGCGGGATGGGTGAGCAGTTCTTC
14 TRBJ2-1 TRBV2 NA NA CASRGAGVYNEQFF TGTGCCAGCAGGGGCGCAGGGGTCTACAATGAGCAGTTCTTC
15 TRBJ2-1 TRBV28 once NA CASSLGAEFYNEQFF TGTGCCAGCAGTTTAGGGGCGGAGTTCTACAATGAGCAGTTCTTC
13 TRBJ1-1 TRBV3-1/TRBV3-2 few NA CASSRTENTEAFF TGTGCCAGCAGCCGCACAGAGAACACTGAAGCTTTCTTT
16 TRBJ2-3 TRBV5-6 few NA CASSLGGQVRTDTQYF TGTGCCAGCAGCTTGGGGGGGCAGGTACGCACAGATACGCAGTATTTT
14 TRBJ2-7 TRBV6-2/TRBV6-3 NA TRBD1 CASSNRGPGYEQYF TGTGCCAGCAGTAATAGGGGGCCGGGCTACGAGCAGTACTTC
15 TRBJ2-1 TRBV25-1 NA TRBD2 CASRGTSGLASEQFF TGTGCCAGCAGGGGGACTAGCGGGTTGGCTAGTGAGCAGTTCTTC
15 TRBJ2-5 TRBV11-3 once TRBD1 CASSLDSRGRETQYF TGTGCCAGCAGCTTAGATTCCAGGGGGCGAGAGACCCAGTACTTC
15 TRBJ2-2 TRBV19 NA TRBD1 CASSLGQLNTGELFF TGTGCCAGTAGTTTGGGACAGCTAAACACCGGGGAGCTGTTTTTT
14 TRBJ2-1 TRBV19 NA TRBD1 CASSQWDRYNEQFF TGTGCCAGTAGTCAATGGGACAGGTACAATGAGCAGTTCTTC
13 TRBJ1-1 TRBV12-3/TRBV12-4 NA NA CASSLAGNTEAFF TGTGCCAGCAGTTTGGCGGGGAACACTGAAGCTTTCTTT
13 TRBJ1-5 TRBV2 once NA CASSEGERTTQHF TGTGCCAGCAGTGAAGGGGAGCGGACGACCCAGCATTTT
16 TRBJ2-7 TRBV7-6 NA TRBD1 CASSPAGTGGATGQYF TGTGCCAGCAGCCCCGCCGGGACAGGGGGCGCCACGGGACAGTACTTC
16 TRBJ2-3 TRBV5-1 NA NA CASSLTRGMREDTQYF TGCGCCAGCAGCTTGACCAGGGGAATGAGGGAAGATACGCAGTATTTT
14 TRBJ1-1 TRBV2 NA NA CASSEALTNTEAFF TGTGCCAGCAGTGAAGCGCTAACTAACACTGAAGCTTTCTTT
14 TRBJ2-7 TRBV27 NA TRBD1 CASSRYRGLYEQYF TGTGCCAGCAGTCGATACAGGGGTCTCTACGAGCAGTACTTC
16 TRBJ2-5 TRBV3-1/TRBV3-2 NA TRBD2 CASSQGIAGNQETQYF TGTGCCAGCAGCCAAGGGATAGCGGGGAACCAAGAGACCCAGTACTTC
15 TRBJ2-2 TRBV19 NA NA CASSIEGRGTGELFF TGTGCCAGTAGTATAGAAGGCAGGGGCACCGGGGAGCTGTTTTTT
15 TRBJ1-2 TRBV7-8 NA TRBD1 CASSAGQGLDYGYTF TGTGCCAGCAGCGCGGGACAGGGGTTAGACTATGGCTACACCTTC
14 TRBJ1-5 TRBV24-1 few NA CATSDTGNNQPQHF TGTGCCACCAGTGATACAGGGAACAATCAGCCCCAGCATTTT
16 TRBJ2-1 TRBV5-1 few NA CASSLSGRAYGDEQFF TGCGCCAGCAGCTTAAGCGGCCGAGCTTACGGCGATGAGCAGTTCTTC
14 TRBJ2-7 TRBV5-1 NA NA CASSLQGAQDEQYF TGCGCCAGCAGCTTACAGGGAGCTCAGGACGAGCAGTACTTC
12 TRBJ1-4 TRBV4-1 NA NA CASSHPNEKLFF TGCGCCAGCAGCCACCCGAATGAAAAACTGTTTTTT
15 TRBJ1-1 TRBV11-2 NA NA CASSLDHTGNTEAFF TGTGCCAGCAGCTTAGATCACACGGGAAACACTGAAGCTTTCTTT
16 TRBJ2-2 TRBV5-1 NA TRBD2 CASSLKAGAGTGELFF TGCGCCAGCAGCTTGAAAGCGGGAGCGGGCACCGGGGAGCTGTTTTTT
15 TRBJ2-7 TRBV7-2 NA NA CASSPTRLGSYEQYF TGTGCCAGCAGCCCGACTAGACTTGGGTCGTACGAGCAGTACTTC
13 TRBJ2-7 TRBV3-1/TRBV3-2 NA TRBD2 CATEAGASYEQYF TGTGCCACTGAAGCGGGGGCCTCCTACGAGCAGTACTTC
15 TRBJ2-5 TRBV19 NA NA CASSIGGGSRETQYF TGTGCCAGTAGTATAGGTGGGGGCTCACGAGAGACCCAGTACTTC
15 TRBJ1-2 TRBV23-1 NA TRBD1 CASSQSRGGAQGYTF TGCGCCAGCAGTCAATCGAGAGGGGGCGCGCAGGGCTACACCTTC
17 TRBJ2-6 TRBV30 NA NA CACTGRGGDGGANVLTF TGTGCCTGTACAGGCAGGGGCGGAGACGGTGGGGCCAACGTCCTGACTTTC
13 TRBJ1-4 TRBV21-1 NA NA CASSRTQGEKLFF TGTGCCAGCAGCAGGACACAGGGGGAAAAACTGTTTTTT
13 TRBJ1-3 TRBV10-1 once NA CATPGGRGNTIYF TGCGCCACCCCGGGGGGGCGCGGAAACACCATATATTTT
18 TRBJ2-2 TRBV19 NA TRBD2 CASSSDLTPLAGTGELFF TGTGCCAGTAGTTCCGACCTCACCCCCCTAGCGGGGACCGGGGAGCTGTTTTTT